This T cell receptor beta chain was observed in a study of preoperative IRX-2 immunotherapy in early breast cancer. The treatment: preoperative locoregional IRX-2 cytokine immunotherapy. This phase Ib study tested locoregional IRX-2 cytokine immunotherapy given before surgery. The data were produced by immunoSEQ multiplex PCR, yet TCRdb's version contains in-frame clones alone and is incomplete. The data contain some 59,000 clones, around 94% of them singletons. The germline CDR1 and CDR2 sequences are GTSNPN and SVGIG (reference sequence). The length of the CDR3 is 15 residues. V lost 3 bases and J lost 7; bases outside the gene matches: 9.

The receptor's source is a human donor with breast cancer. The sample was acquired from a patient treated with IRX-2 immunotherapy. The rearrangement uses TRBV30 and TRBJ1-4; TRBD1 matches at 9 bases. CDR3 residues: CAWRPWGQGSEKLFF. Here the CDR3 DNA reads TGTGCCTGGAGACCCTGGGGACAGGGAAGTGAAAAACTGTTTTTT.